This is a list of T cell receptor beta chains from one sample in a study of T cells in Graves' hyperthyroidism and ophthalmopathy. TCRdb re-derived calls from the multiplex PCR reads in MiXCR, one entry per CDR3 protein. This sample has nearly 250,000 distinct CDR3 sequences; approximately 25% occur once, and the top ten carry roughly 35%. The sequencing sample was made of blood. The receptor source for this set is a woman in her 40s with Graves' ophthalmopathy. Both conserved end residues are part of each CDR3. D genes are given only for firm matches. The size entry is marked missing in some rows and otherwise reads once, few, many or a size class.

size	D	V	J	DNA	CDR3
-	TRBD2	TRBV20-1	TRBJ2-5	TGCAGTGCTTACTCATCCAGCGGGGGTTTCTCCTCCCAGTACTTC	CSAYSSSGGFSSQYF
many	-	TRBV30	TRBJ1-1	TGTGCCTGGAGTGTAGGCAAGAACACTGAAGCTTTCTTT	CAWSVGKNTEAFF
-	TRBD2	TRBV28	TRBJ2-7	TGTGCCAGCAGTTTAAAACTTAGCGGGACTAGCAACGAGCAGTACTTC	CASSLKLSGTSNEQYF
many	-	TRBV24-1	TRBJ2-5	TGTGCCACCAGTGATCCAGATTCAGAGACCCAGTACTTC	CATSDPDSETQYF
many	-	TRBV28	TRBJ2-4	TGTGCCAGCAGTTTAGGACTGGGCAAAAACATTCAGTACTTC	CASSLGLGKNIQYF
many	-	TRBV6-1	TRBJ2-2	TGTGCCACCCGACCACAGTTAAACACCGGGGAGCTGTTTTTT	CATRPQLNTGELFF
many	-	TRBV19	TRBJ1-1	TGTGCCAGTAGTCCCGATGTGGGGTTGGGCACTGAAGCTTTCTTT	CASSPDVGLGTEAFF
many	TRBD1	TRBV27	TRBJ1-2	TGTGCCAGCAGTTCTTCAGGGGGTGGTTCTAATGGCTACACCTTC	CASSSSGGGSNGYTF
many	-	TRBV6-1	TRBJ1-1	TGTGCCAGCGGTATCGCGGGCGCGGGCACTGAAGCTTTCTTT	CASGIAGAGTEAFF
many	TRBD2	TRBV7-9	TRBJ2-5	TGTGCCAGCAGCCAACCGGGACTAGCGGGATTCGAGACCCAGTACTTC	CASSQPGLAGFETQYF
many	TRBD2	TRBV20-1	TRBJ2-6	TGCAGTGCTAGACCAGCGGGAGCTGCTGGGGCCAACGTCCTGACTTTC	CSARPAGAAGANVLTF
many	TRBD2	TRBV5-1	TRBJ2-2	TGCGCCAGCAGTTCGCTAGCGGGATTAAACACCGGGGAGCTGTTTTTT	CASSSLAGLNTGELFF
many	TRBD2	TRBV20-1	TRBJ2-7	TGCAGTGCTAGTTCTGGACTAGACTACGAGCAGTACTTC	CSASSGLDYEQYF
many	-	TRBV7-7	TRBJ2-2	TGTGCTAGCAGCCCCAGGACCACCGGGGAGCTGTTTTTT	CASSPRTTGELFF
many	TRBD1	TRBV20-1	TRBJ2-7	TGCAGTGCCCCCGGGACAGCGACCTACGAGCAGTACTTC	CSAPGTATYEQYF
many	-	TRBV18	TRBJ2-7	TGTGCCAGCTCACCGCAACGGGACCGACCCTACGAGCAGTACTTC	CASSPQRDRPYEQYF
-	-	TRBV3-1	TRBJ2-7	TGTGCCAGCAGCCAAGCACGCGAGCAGTACTTC	CASSQAREQYF
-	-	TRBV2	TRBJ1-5	TGTGCCAGCAGCGAGGGCAGGGGCAATCAGCCCCAGCATTTT	CASSEGRGNQPQHF
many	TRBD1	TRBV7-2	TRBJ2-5	TGTGCCAGCAGCACTCAACAGGGGGGGACCCAGTACTTC	CASSTQQGGTQYF
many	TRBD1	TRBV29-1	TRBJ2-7	TGCAGCGTCGGACAGGTGACCTACGAGCAGTACTTC	CSVGQVTYEQYF
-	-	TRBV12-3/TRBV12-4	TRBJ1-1	TGTGCCAGCAGTTTAAGTGCACGGTTGAACACTGAAGCTTTCTTT	CASSLSARLNTEAFF
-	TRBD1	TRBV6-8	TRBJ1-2	TGCCAGCACCTTCGTATAGGGGGCGCCGGCTATGGCTACACCTTC	CQHLRIGGAGYGYTF
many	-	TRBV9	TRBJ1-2	TGTGCCAGCAGCTACCCCCCGGACAGCTACTATGGCTACACCTTC	CASSYPPDSYYGYTF
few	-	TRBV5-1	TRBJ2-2	TGCGCCAGCAGCTTGGCTAAAACGGGGAACACCGGGGAGCTGTTTTTT	CASSLAKTGNTGELFF
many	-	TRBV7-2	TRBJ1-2	TGTGCCAGCAGCCCCCGGCCAGGGGATGGCTACACCTTC	CASSPRPGDGYTF
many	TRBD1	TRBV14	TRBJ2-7	TGTGCCAGCAGCCAAAGGGTACGGGACAGCTACGAGCAGTACTTC	CASSQRVRDSYEQYF
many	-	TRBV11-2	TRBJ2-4	TGTGCCAGCAGCTACGTCACAGGGACGAAAAACATTCAGTACTTC	CASSYVTGTKNIQYF
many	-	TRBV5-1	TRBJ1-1	TGCGCCAGCAGCCCGAACCTCGACAGGAGGAACACTGAAGCTTTCTTT	CASSPNLDRRNTEAFF
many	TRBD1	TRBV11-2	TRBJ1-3	TGTGCCAGCAGCTTACGGCGGACAGGGGACGGAAACACCATATATTTT	CASSLRRTGDGNTIYF
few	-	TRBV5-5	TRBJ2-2	TGTGCCAGCAGGCGGGGGCTCGGGGGGGAGCTGTTTTTT	CASRRGLGGELFF
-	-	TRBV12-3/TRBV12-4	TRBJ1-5	TGTGCCAGCACCCTCGGGCGGCAGCGCAATCAGCCCCAGCATTTT	CASTLGRQRNQPQHF
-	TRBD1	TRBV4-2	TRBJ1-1	TGTGCCAGCAGCCACCCGGACAGGGGGGGCACTGAAGCTTTCTTT	CASSHPDRGGTEAFF
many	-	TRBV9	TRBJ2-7	TGTGCCAGCAGTCCCAGGGCGGGGCTCGACGAGCAGTACTTC	CASSPRAGLDEQYF
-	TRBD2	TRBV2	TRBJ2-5	TGTGCCAGCAGCCGCGGAGCGGGAGAGGTGACCCAGTACTTC	CASSRGAGEVTQYF
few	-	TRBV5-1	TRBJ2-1	TGCGCCAGCAGCTTACAGGGCAATTCCTACAATGAGCAGTTCTTC	CASSLQGNSYNEQFF
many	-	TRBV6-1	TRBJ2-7	TGTGCCAGCAGACCCGGGACACCCTACGAGCAGTACTTC	CASRPGTPYEQYF
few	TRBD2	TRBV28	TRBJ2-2	TGTGCCAGCAGCCGGCAGCTAGCGGGAGATCACACCGGGGAGCTGTTTTTT	CASSRQLAGDHTGELFF
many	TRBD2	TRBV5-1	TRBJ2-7	TGCGCCAGCAGCCAGATAGCGGGAGAGAGGCGCGAGCAGTACTTC	CASSQIAGERREQYF
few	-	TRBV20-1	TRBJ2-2	TGCAGTGCTAGACGGGTCAGGGGCACCGGGGAGCTGTTTTTT	CSARRVRGTGELFF
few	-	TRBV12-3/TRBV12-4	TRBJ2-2	TGTGCCAGCAGTCCCCCCCTCTTGAGGGAGCTGTTTTTT	CASSPPLLRELFF
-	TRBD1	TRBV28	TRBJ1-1	TGTGCCAGCAGGCGAATCGGACAGGGTTGGGACCCTGAAGCTTTCTTT	CASRRIGQGWDPEAFF
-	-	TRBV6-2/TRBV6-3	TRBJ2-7	TGTGCCAGCGGACTGGCGGGACGGTACGAGCAGTACTTC	CASGLAGRYEQYF
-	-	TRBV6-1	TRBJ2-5	TGTGCCAGCAGGAGAATGAACCAAGAGACCCAGTACTTC	CASRRMNQETQYF
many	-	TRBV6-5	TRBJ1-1	TGTGCCAGCAGCCCCGACAGTAACACTGAAGCTTTCTTT	CASSPDSNTEAFF
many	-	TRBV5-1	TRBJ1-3	TGCGCCAGCAGCTCTACAAACGGAAACACCATATATTTT	CASSSTNGNTIYF
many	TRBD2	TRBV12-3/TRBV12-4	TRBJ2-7	TGTGCCGGCAGTTCTGGACTAGCGGGACTATTCTACGAGCAGTACTTC	CAGSSGLAGLFYEQYF
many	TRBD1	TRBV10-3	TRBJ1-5	TGTGCCATCAGTGAACAGGGGGTAAACAATCAGCCCCAGCATTTT	CAISEQGVNNQPQHF
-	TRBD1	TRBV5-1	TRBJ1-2	TGCGCCAGCAGCTTGGCAGGGGGCGAAAGGTATGGCTACACCTTC	CASSLAGGERYGYTF
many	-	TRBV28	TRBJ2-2	TGTGCCAGCATACCATTCGCGAACACCGGGGAGCTGTTTTTT	CASIPFANTGELFF
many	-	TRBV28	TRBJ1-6	TGTGCCAGCAGTTTATGGCAGGGTAATAATTCACCCCTCCACTTT	CASSLWQGNNSPLHF
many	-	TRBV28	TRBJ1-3	TGTGCCAGCAGTTTTCTTACGTTTGCTGGAAACACCATATATTTT	CASSFLTFAGNTIYF
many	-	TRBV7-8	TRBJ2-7	TGTGCCAGCAGCGATCGCGAGACCTACGAGCAGTACTTC	CASSDRETYEQYF